A single sample gave rise to the 6 T cell receptor beta chains below, sequenced in a study of blood T cell repertoires in COVID-19. The table came from immunoSEQ multiplex PCR; TCRdb's copy has only in-frame clones and leaves some out. The data contain hundreds of thousands of clones, around 89% of them seen just once; the ten biggest clones take up 4% to 5.5%. The source material was peripheral blood. These receptors were taken from a woman in her thirties with acute or convalescent COVID-19.

As concerns this clone: One junction end does not reproduce the germline sequence, and a read error may be involved. The V and J genes are TRBV18 and TRBJ2-5, with 7 bases fitting TRBD1. The CDR3 covers 14 residues. The germline gives CDR1 KGHSH, CDR2 LQKENI. CDR3 protein: CASSPGTAQGTQYF. As DNA, the CDR3 is TGTGCCAGCTCACCCGGGACAGCCCAAGGGACCCAGTACTTC.

Only a few counts were recorded for this clone. The V call is TRBV5-4, the J call TRBJ1-6; no definite D call. Germline V gives CDR1 SGHNT, CDR2 YYREEE (reference sequence). The CDR3 is 14 amino acids. Trimming took off 3 bases at V and 10 bases at J, with 14 bases between the two ends. CDR3 sequence: CASSYYTGTSPLHF. The DNA of the CDR3 is TGTGCCAGCAGCTACTATACGGGAACCTCACCCCTCCACTTT.

This rearrangement joins TRBV4-1 to TRBJ2-7; TRBD1 aligns across 9 bases. The germline V gene encodes CDR1 MGHRA and CDR2 YSYEKL. The CDR3 contains 15 residues. The ends lost 2 bases at V and 2 bases at J; junction bases unmatched: 4. The CDR3 reads CASSQRGTGTYEQYF. For the CDR3, the DNA is TGCGCCAGCAGCCAAAGGGGGACAGGGACCTACGAGCAGTACTTC.

V and J are TRBV3-1 (or the pseudogene TRBV3-2) and TRBJ2-5; no definite D call. Germline-derived CDR1 and CDR2 are LGHDT and YNNKEL (reference sequence). The length of the CDR3 is 16 residues. V gave up 2 bases and J gave up 2 bases, with 15 bases separating them. The CDR3 DNA sequence: TGTGCCAGCAGCCAAAGAGGAGTTGTCAGACAAGAGACCCAGTACTTC. It specifies CASSQRGVVRQETQYF.

The chain employs TRBV27 and TRBJ2-2; D gene ambiguous. The CDR3 loop spans 14 amino acids. Trimming took 6 bases from V and 3 from J, leaving 11 bases between them. Germline V gene data show CDR1 as MNHEY and CDR2 as SMNVEV (reference sequence). CDR3 coding DNA: TGTGCCAGCAGCCCGAGGAGTTACACCGGGGAGCTGTTTTTT. Protein: CASSPRSYTGELFF.

The count of this clone is one. The genes are TRBV12-5 and TRBJ2-2; D call uncertain. V shed 5 bases and J shed 3 bases, with 7 bases lying between them. The CDR3 is made up of 13 amino acids. Germline-derived CDR1 and CDR2 are LGHNT and FRNRAP. The CDR3 spells CASGLLYTGELFF. The CDR3 DNA follows: TGTGCTAGTGGTCTTTTATACACCGGGGAGCTGTTTTTT.